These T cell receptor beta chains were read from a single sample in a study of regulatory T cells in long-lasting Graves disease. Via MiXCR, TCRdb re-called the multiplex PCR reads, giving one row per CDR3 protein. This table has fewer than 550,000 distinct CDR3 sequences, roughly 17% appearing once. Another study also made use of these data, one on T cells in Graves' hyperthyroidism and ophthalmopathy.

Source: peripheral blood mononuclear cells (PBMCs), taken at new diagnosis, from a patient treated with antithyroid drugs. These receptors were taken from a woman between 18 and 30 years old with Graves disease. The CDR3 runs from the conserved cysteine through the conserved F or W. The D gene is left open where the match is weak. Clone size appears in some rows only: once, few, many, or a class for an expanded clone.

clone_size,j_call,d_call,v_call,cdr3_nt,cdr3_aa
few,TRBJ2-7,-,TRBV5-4,TGTGCCAGCAGCTTGGCAGTTTCGAGGCAGCGGGCCGAGCAGTACTTC,CASSLAVSRQRAEQYF
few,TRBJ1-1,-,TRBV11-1,TGTGCCAGCAGCTCCCGGGTAGCCAACACTGAAGCTTTCTTT,CASSSRVANTEAFF
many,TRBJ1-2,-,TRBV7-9,TGTGCCAACAGCCCGGGGACCGTTAGCTATGGCTACACCTTC,CANSPGTVSYGYTF
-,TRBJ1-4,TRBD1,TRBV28,TGTGCCAGCAGGGGGGGACAGGGGAGAGGAACTAATGAAAAACTGTTTTTT,CASRGGQGRGTNEKLFF
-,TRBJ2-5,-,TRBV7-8,TGTGCCAGCAGCTTAAGGGGCAGTATAGAGACCCAGTACTTC,CASSLRGSIETQYF
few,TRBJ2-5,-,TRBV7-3,TGTGCCAGCAGCCTGGCGCAGGGGCATCAAGAGACCCAGTACTTC,CASSLAQGHQETQYF
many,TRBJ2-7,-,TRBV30,TGTGCCTGGGAGAACACGGGGGTCTACGAGCAGTACTTC,CAWENTGVYEQYF
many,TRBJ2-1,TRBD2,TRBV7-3,TGTGCCAGCAGCCCTATGGGACTAGACAACAATGAGCAGTTCTTC,CASSPMGLDNNEQFF
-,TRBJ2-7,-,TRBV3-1,TGTGCCAGCAGCCCCGCAGAGTGGTACGAGCAGTACTTC,CASSPAEWYEQYF
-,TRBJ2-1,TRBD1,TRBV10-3,TGTGCCATCAGAAGGGGACAGGGAGGGGAAAATGAGCAGTTCTTC,CAIRRGQGGENEQFF
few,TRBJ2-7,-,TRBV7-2,TGTGCCAGCAGCCCCGTGGCGGACTACGAGCAGTACTTC,CASSPVADYEQYF
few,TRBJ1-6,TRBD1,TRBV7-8,TGTGCCAGCAGCTTAGCTTTGCGACAGGGGCGTCAAAGCTCCTATAATTCACCCCTCCACTTT,CASSLALRQGRQSSYNSPLHF
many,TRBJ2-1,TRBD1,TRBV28,TGTGCCAGCAGAACAGGGGGGAATGAGCAGTTCTTC,CASRTGGNEQFF
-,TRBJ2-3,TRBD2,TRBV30,TGTGCCTGGAGTGTTCTTCGGACTAGCGGGAGCGCAGATACGCAGTATTTT,CAWSVLRTSGSADTQYF
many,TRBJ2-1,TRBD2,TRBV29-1,TGCAGCGTTGAACCGACGGGACTATACAATGAGCAGTTCTTC,CSVEPTGLYNEQFF
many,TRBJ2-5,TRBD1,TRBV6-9,TGTGCCAGCAGTTGGTCAACAGGGGAGCAAGAGACCCAGTACTTC,CASSWSTGEQETQYF
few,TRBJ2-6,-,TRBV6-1,TGTGCCAGCAGGTATAACAGGGCCGGGGCCAACGTCCTGACTTTC,CASRYNRAGANVLTF
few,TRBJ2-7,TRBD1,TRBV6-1,TGTGCCAGCAGTGAACTGACAGGGGGATCCGAGCAGTACTTC,CASSELTGGSEQYF
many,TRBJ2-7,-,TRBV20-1,TGCAGTGCTAGCGTGCCGGGCCTCTCCTACGAGCAGTACTTC,CSASVPGLSYEQYF
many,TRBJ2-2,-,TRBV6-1,TGTGCCAGCCTTGGCGGGGGCTACACCGGGGAGCTGTTTTTT,CASLGGGYTGELFF
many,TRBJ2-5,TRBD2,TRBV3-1,TGTGCCAGCAGAAGGGGACTAGCGGGAGAGACCCAGTACTTC,CASRRGLAGETQYF
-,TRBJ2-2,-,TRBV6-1,TGTGCCAGCAGTGTTTCAGGGGTTACCGGGGAGCTGTTTTTT,CASSVSGVTGELFF
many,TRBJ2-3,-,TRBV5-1,TGCGCCAGTGGGGGGACATCTAGCACAGATACGCAGTATTTT,CASGGTSSTDTQYF
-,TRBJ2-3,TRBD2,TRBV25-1,TGTGCCAGCAGGCCTCCCGGGACTAGCGGGAGATCAAATACGCAGTATTTT,CASRPPGTSGRSNTQYF
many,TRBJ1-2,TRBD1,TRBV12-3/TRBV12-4,TGTGCCAGCAGTTTGGCTACAGGGGGACCTAACTATGGCTACACCTTC,CASSLATGGPNYGYTF
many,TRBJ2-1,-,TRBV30,TGTGCCTGGGGCAGGGCGAGCTCCTACAATGAGCAGTTCTTC,CAWGRASSYNEQFF
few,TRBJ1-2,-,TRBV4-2,TGTGCCAGCAGCCAAACCGGGACGGATGGCTACACCTTC,CASSQTGTDGYTF
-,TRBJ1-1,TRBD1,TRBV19,TGTGCCAGTAGTACCGACAGGGAGGGCACTGAAGCTTTCTTT,CASSTDREGTEAFF
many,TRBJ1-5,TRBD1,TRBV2,TGTGCCATCTCGGGAGGGACAGGTTCCAATAGCAATCAGCCCCAGCATTTT,CAISGGTGSNSNQPQHF
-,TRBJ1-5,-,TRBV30,TGTGCCTGGAGTGTACACAGGGATCAGCCCCAGCATTTT,CAWSVHRDQPQHF
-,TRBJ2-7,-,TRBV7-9,TGTGCCAGCAGCTTAAAAGCGCTGGGGCAGTACTTC,CASSLKALGQYF
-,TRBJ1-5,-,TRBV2,TGTGCCAGCAACAGGGAATTCTTGGATCAGCCCCAGCATTTT,CASNREFLDQPQHF
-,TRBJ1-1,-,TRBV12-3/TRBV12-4,TGTGCCAGCAGTTTTCGCGCAAAGCCGGAAGCTTTCTTT,CASSFRAKPEAFF
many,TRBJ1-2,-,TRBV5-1,TGCGCCAGCAGCTTCGAAGGGAGGCAGGGCTACACCTTC,CASSFEGRQGYTF
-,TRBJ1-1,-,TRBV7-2,TGTGCCAGCAGCGGCCCTGGGCCGGCTGAAGCTTTCTTT,CASSGPGPAEAFF
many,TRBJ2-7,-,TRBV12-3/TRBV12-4,TGTGCCAGCAGCCCACTAGGGGTTTACGAGCAGTACTTC,CASSPLGVYEQYF
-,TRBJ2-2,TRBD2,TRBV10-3,TGTGCCATCAGTGAGTTGGGACTAGCGGGGAACACCGGGGAGCTGTTTTTT,CAISELGLAGNTGELFF
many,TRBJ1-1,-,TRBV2,TGTGCCAGCAGCCGAGGAGGCTGGCCTGAAGCTTTCTTT,CASSRGGWPEAFF
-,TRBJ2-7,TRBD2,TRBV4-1,TGCGCCAGCAGCCAAGAATATCGGACTAGCGGGACCTACGAGCAGTACTTC,CASSQEYRTSGTYEQYF
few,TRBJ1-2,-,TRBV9,TGTGCCAGCAGCGTAGACAGGGCCAACTATGGCTACACCTTC,CASSVDRANYGYTF
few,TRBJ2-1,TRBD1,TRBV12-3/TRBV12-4,TGTGCCAGCAGTTCCCCGGACAGGGAGGTTGGTGAGCAGTTCTTC,CASSSPDREVGEQFF
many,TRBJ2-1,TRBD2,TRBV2,TGTGCCAGCAGTGAAGGGACTAGCGGGAGGGGAGTTGAGCAGTTCTTC,CASSEGTSGRGVEQFF
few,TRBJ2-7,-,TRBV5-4,TGTGCCAGCAGCCGATGGGCGGACGAGCAGTACTTC,CASSRWADEQYF
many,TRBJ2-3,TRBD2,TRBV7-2,TGTGCCAGCACCCAGGGTGGCGGGAGGGCAGATACGCAGTATTTT,CASTQGGGRADTQYF
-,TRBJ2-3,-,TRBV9,TGTGCCAGCAGCGTAGGAATAGCCCGCACAGATACGCAGTATTTT,CASSVGIARTDTQYF
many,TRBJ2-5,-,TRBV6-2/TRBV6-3,TGTGCCAGCAGTTACCCTCAGGGTCTACAAGAGACCCAGTACTTC,CASSYPQGLQETQYF
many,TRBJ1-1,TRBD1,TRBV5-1,TGCGCCAGCAGCTTAAGACAGGGCGGAAACACTGAAGCTTTCTTT,CASSLRQGGNTEAFF
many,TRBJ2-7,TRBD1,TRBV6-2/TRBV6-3,TGTGCCAGCAGTTTCGACAGGGGAATACAGTACTTC,CASSFDRGIQYF
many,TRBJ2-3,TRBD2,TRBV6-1,TGTGCCAGCAGCCCAACTAGCGGACCCGGCACAGATACGCAGTATTTT,CASSPTSGPGTDTQYF
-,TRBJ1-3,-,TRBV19,TGTGCCAGTAGCCGGACGGATGGAAACGCCATATATTTT,CASSRTDGNAIYF
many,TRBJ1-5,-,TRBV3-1,TGTGCCAGCAGCCGTTCAGGCGGCAATCAGCCCCAGCATTTT,CASSRSGGNQPQHF
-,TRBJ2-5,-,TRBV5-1,TGCGCCAGCAGCTTAGACACCCGGGAGACCCAGTACTTC,CASSLDTRETQYF
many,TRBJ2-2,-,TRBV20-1,TGCAGTGCTAGACCCCGGGCGGACACCGGGGAGCTGTTTTTT,CSARPRADTGELFF
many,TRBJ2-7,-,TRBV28,TGTGCCAGCAGTTTCTCTATCGAGCAGTACTTC,CASSFSIEQYF
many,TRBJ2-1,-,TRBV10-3,TGTGCCATCAGTGAGTCTCAGGCGGGGAACAATGAGCAGTTCTTC,CAISESQAGNNEQFF
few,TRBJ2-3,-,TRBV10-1,TGCGCCAGCAGTGACGGCAGGGTAATAGATACGCAGTATTTT,CASSDGRVIDTQYF
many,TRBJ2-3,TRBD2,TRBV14,TGTGCCAGCAGCCCAGGACGAGACCCCCTTCTAGCGGGAGTTCGCACAGATACGCAGTATTTT,CASSPGRDPLLAGVRTDTQYF
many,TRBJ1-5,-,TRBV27,TGTGCCAGCAGTTTAGATAGGTTGAGCAATCAGCCCCAGCATTTT,CASSLDRLSNQPQHF
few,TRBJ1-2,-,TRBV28,TGTGCCAGCACGACCAGGGGCGGCTACACCTTC,CASTTRGGYTF
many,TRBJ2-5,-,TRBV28,TGTGCCAGCGGGGGCCGACAAGAGACCCAGTACTTC,CASGGRQETQYF